The 27 T cell receptor beta chains given below trace back to one sample, sequenced in a study of blood T cell repertoires in COVID-19. Sequencing used immunoSEQ multiplex PCR; TCRdb keeps in-frame clones, though not all of them. The sample holds around 160,000 clones, around 82% seen once. Sequenced sample: peripheral blood. These receptors were taken from a human donor with acute or convalescent COVID-19. The donor label of this sample is uncertain.

V usage is TRBV29-1 and J usage is TRBJ2-2; D might be TRBD1 (6 bases). Trimming removed 7 bases at V and 4 bases at J, with 16 bases between. This CDR3 comprises 14 residues. The germline V gene has CDR1 SQVTM and CDR2 ANQGSEA. The CDR3 is CSAEQGFSTGELFF. Written as DNA, the CDR3 is TGCAGCGCCGAACAGGGTTTTTCCACCGGGGAGCTGTTTTTT.

The V gene is TRBV4-2, the J gene TRBJ2-7; the match to TRBD1 covers 8 bases. V lost 0 bases to trimming and J lost 3 bases; unmatched junction nucleotides: 10. The CDR3 runs 17 residues. Germline loops: CDR1 LGHNA, CDR2 YNFKEQ. The DNA of the CDR3 is TGTGCCAGCAGCCAAGACGCCCCGGGACAGGTTCTCTACGAGCAGTACTTC. It yields the protein CASSQDAPGQVLYEQYF.

The chain recombines TRBV11-2 with TRBJ1-1, with TRBD1 identical over 10 bases. Germline loops: CDR1 SGHAT, CDR2 FQNNGV. CDR3 length: 15 residues. J gave up 7 bases and V 5 bases, and 10 bases lay outside the gene matches. CDR3 sequence reads: CASSKPGQGTLEAFF. CDR3 in DNA: TGTGCCAGCAGCAAACCGGGACAGGGGACACTTGAAGCTTTCTTT.

The chain has TRBV3-1 (or the pseudogene TRBV3-2) and TRBJ1-2; TRBD1 matches 7 bases. Per the germline V gene, CDR1 is LGHDT and CDR2 is YNNKEL (reference sequence). The CDR3 totals 15 residues. V dropped 1 base and J dropped 5; count of bases not matched to a gene: 7. Written as DNA, the CDR3 is TGTGCCAGCAGCCAAGGGGACAGATCCTCTTATGGCTACACCTTC. Its protein product is CASSQGDRSSYGYTF.

The chain links TRBV11-2 to TRBJ2-5; D perhaps matches TRBD1 (6 bases). V was trimmed by 1 base and J by 2 bases, leaving 14 bases between them. Germline CDR1 is SGHAT and CDR2 is FQNNGV. CDR3 length equals 16 residues. This CDR3 is CASSLGAHREQETQYF. The CDR3 DNA is TGTGCCAGCAGCTTAGGAGCGCACAGGGAGCAAGAGACCCAGTACTTC.

This chain joins TRBV10-2 and TRBJ1-1; D is possibly TRBD1 (6 bases). CDR3 size: 16 residues. The V and J ends lost 5 bases and 1 base respectively, with 17 bases between them. The germline CDR1 and CDR2 sequences are WSHSY and SAAADI. The CDR3 is CASSPRFGGANTEAFF. CDR3 nucleotides: TGCGCCAGCAGTCCAAGATTTGGGGGCGCGAACACTGAAGCTTTCTTT.

J is TRBJ1-6 and V is TRBV7-2, with 9 bases that match TRBD1. Trimming at V came to 3 bases and at J to 10 bases, leaving 7 bases not matched to a gene. The CDR3 sequence is 15 residues long. Germline CDR1 and CDR2: SGHTA and FQGNSA. The CDR3 DNA is TGTGCCAGCAGCTTTTCCCGGGACAGGGACTCACCCCTCCACTTT. Amino acids: CASSFSRDRDSPLHF.

This clone was recorded a few times. This chain connects TRBV2 to TRBJ2-2; the match to TRBD1 covers 7 bases. Per germline, CDR1 SNHLY and CDR2 FYNNEI. The length of the CDR3 is 14 residues. The junction had 4 bases not matched to a gene; V was cut back by 8 bases and J by 1 base. CDR3 nucleotides: TGTGCCAGCGCCGGGACAGTGAACACCGGGGAGCTGTTTTTT. Its translation: CASAGTVNTGELFF.

The chain combines TRBV5-1 with TRBJ1-3; no reliable D call. Germline CDR1 is SGHRS and CDR2 is YFSETQ. The CDR3 consists of 16 residues. V lost 0 bases and J 3 bases, leaving 13 bases between the germline ends. Here the CDR3 reads CASSLDGLHFGNTIYF. For the CDR3, the DNA is TGCGCCAGCAGCTTGGACGGGTTACACTTTGGAAACACCATATATTTT. Combining the CDR3 with reference TRBV5-1 and TRBJ1-3 gives the whole variable domain KAGVTQTPRYLIKTRGQQVTLSCSPISGHRSVSWYQQTPGQGLQFLFEYFSETQRNKGNFPGRFSGRQFSNSRSEMNVSTLELGDSALYLCASSLDGLHFGNTIYFGEGSWLTVV.

This sequence joins TRBV7-2 and TRBJ1-1; possible D gene TRBD1, 5 bases. CDR1 and CDR2 from the germline V gene are SGHTA and FQGNSA. Trimming shortened V by 8 bases and J by 10 bases, and 23 bases separated the two germline ends. The CDR3 is made up of 14 amino acids. CDR3 amino acids: CASGRASGAEGAFF. CDR3 nucleotides: TGTGCCAGCGGTCGGGCCAGCGGGGCGGAGGGAGCTTTCTTT.

This clone was recorded a few times. The chain couples TRBV19 to TRBJ1-3, with D possibly TRBD1 on 6 matching bases. The V gene's germline CDR1 is LNHDA and CDR2 SQIVND (reference sequence). Between the trimmed V and J ends, which lost 5 bases and 2 bases, there was a span of 16 bases. The length of the CDR3 is 16 residues. The CDR3 region is CASSRLRQVAGNTIYF. The CDR3 nucleotides are TGTGCCAGTAGTCGCCTCCGACAGGTCGCTGGAAACACCATATATTTT.

V and J are TRBV5-1 and TRBJ2-2; D uncertain. The CDR3 extends over 16 amino acids. V gave up 3 bases and J gave up 1 base, with 13 bases separating them. The V gene's germline CDR1 is SGHRS and CDR2 YFSETQ. This CDR3 reads CASSYYPGGNTGELFF. The CDR3 nucleotides are TGCGCCAGCAGCTACTATCCGGGTGGGAACACCGGGGAGCTGTTTTTT.

This clone was counted a few times. V is TRBV5-8 and J is TRBJ1-4; 11 bases fit TRBD1. Germline V gives CDR1 SGHTS, CDR2 YDEGEE. This CDR3 is built from 16 residues. The J segment lost 8 bases and the V segment lost 3 bases, leaving 9 bases of the junction unmatched. The CDR3 DNA follows: TGTGCCAGCAGCTGGACAGGGGGCGATACCGGAGAAAAACTGTTTTTT. This sequence encodes CASSWTGGDTGEKLFF.

V is TRBV14 and J is TRBJ2-1, with 7 bases matching TRBD1. Per germline, CDR1 SGHDN and CDR2 FVKESK. The CDR3 contains 14 residues. V shed 0 bases, J shed 10 bases, and the junction held 6 bases outside the gene matches. CDR3: CASSQDLRGQEQFF. CDR3 coding DNA: TGTGCCAGCAGCCAAGATTTAAGGGGGCAGGAGCAGTTCTTC.

This clone was seen only a few times. This chain connects TRBV6-5 to TRBJ1-1; no clear D. Trimming took off 6 bases at V and 2 bases at J, with 10 bases between the two ends. Germline loops: CDR1 MNHEY, CDR2 SVGAGI. The length of the CDR3 is 13 residues. The CDR3 region is CASRGSYNTEAFF. In nucleotides, the CDR3 is TGTGCCAGCAGGGGGAGTTACAACACTGAAGCTTTCTTT.

The chain has TRBV7-2 and TRBJ1-1, with 10 bases identical to TRBD1. Germline CDR1 and CDR2: SGHTA and FQGNSA. V lost 4 bases and J lost 4; bases outside the gene matches: 6. The CDR3 consists of 15 residues. CDR3 DNA: TGTGCCAGCAGCTATACCGGGACAGGGGCCACTGAAGCTTTCTTT. Translated: CASSYTGTGATEAFF. Together with reference TRBV7-2 and TRBJ1-1, the CDR3 gives the full variable domain: GAGVSQSPSNKVTEKGKDVELRCDPISGHTALYWYRQSLGQGLEFLIYFQGNSAPDKSGLPSDRFSAERTGGSVSTLTIQRTQQEDSAVYLCASSYTGTGATEAFFGQGTRLTVV.

The CDR3 bases are TGTGCCTGGAGCCCGGACAGGGATTTCTACGAGCAGTACTTC. Translating it yields CAWSPDRDFYEQYF. The chain is built from TRBV30 and TRBJ2-7; 8 bases line up with TRBD1. CDR3 size: 14 residues. V was clipped by 3 bases and J by 3 bases; unmatched bases: 7. The germline CDR1 and CDR2 sequences are GTSNPN and SVGIG (reference sequence).

The V call is TRBV3-1 (or the pseudogene TRBV3-2), the J call TRBJ2-7; D perhaps matches TRBD2 (6 bases). The V gene's germline CDR1 is LGHDT and CDR2 YNNKEL (reference sequence). V lost 4 bases, J lost 3 bases, and 10 bases lay in between. The CDR3 totals 13 residues. This CDR3 is CASSPTGSYEQYF. For the CDR3, the DNA is TGTGCCAGCAGCCCAACCGGGAGCTACGAGCAGTACTTC.

J is TRBJ2-6 and V is TRBV6-4; possibly TRBD1 for D (5 bases). Germline CDR1 is MRHNA and CDR2 is SNTAGT. The V gene lost 5 bases and the J gene lost 1 base, with 6 bases spanning the gap. This CDR3 comprises 14 residues. CDR3 protein: CASSTGSGANVLTF. The CDR3 bases are TGTGCCAGCAGTACAGGATCTGGGGCCAACGTCCTGACTTTC.

The CDR3 nucleotides read TGTGCCTGGGACAGGGGAGCAGATACGCAGTATTTT. It encodes CAWDRGADTQYF. The V call is TRBV30, the J call TRBJ2-3; TRBD1 matches 8 bases. The CDR3 has 12 amino acids. Germline trimming cut 5 bases from V and 4 bases from J; bases unmatched to any gene: 2. The germline CDR1 and CDR2 sequences are GTSNPN and SVGIG (reference sequence). Supplemented by reference TRBV30 and TRBJ2-3, the full variable domain reads SQTIHQWPATLVQPVGSPLSLECTVEGTSNPNLYWYRQAAGRGLQLLFYSVGIGQISSEVPQNLSASRPQDRQFILSSKKLLLSDSGFYLCAWDRGADTQYFGPGTRLTVL.

V and J are TRBV4-2 and TRBJ2-4; 10 bases map to TRBD2. The CDR3 sequence is 19 residues long. CDR1 is LGHNA, CDR2 YNFKEQ, per germline. Unmatched junction bases numbered 9, after V lost 1 base and J lost 0 bases. CDR3: CASSQVPAGGLGAKNIQYF. As DNA, the CDR3 is TGTGCCAGCAGCCAAGTCCCAGCGGGGGGGCTTGGAGCCAAAAACATTCAGTACTTC.

This chain uses TRBV6-1 with TRBJ1-6; possibly TRBD1 for D (5 bases). Germline lookup yields CDR1 MNHNS and CDR2 SASEGT. This CDR3 has 16 residues. V dropped 4 bases and J dropped 8 bases, with 18 bases sitting between them. The CDR3 sequence: CASSGAGAGWDSPLHF. CDR3 bases: TGTGCCAGCAGTGGAGCCGGAGCAGGGTGGGATTCACCCCTCCACTTT.

This chain connects TRBV5-1 to TRBJ2-3, with 8 positions matching TRBD2. Germline lookup yields CDR1 SGHRS and CDR2 YFSETQ. The CDR3 contains 15 residues. The J segment lost 2 bases and the V segment lost 4 bases, leaving 6 bases of the junction unmatched. The CDR3 spells CASSVSGGLTDTQYF. In DNA, the CDR3 is TGCGCCAGCAGCGTAAGCGGGGGTCTCACAGATACGCAGTATTTT.

The chain has TRBV19 and TRBJ1-1; possibly TRBD1 for D (6 bases). V gave up 6 bases and J gave up 10 bases, with 21 bases separating them. There are 14 residues in the CDR3. Germline assignment: CDR1 LNHDA and CDR2 SQIVND (reference sequence). The CDR3 loop reads CASSPIGVGGAAFF. The CDR3, as DNA: TGTGCCAGTAGCCCCATTGGGGTTGGGGGGGCAGCTTTCTTT.

V is TRBV4-3 and J is TRBJ1-1; D may be TRBD1 (6 bases). Between the trimmed V and J ends, which lost 1 base and 6 bases, there was a span of 12 bases. This CDR3 comprises 14 residues. The V gene's germline CDR1 is LGHNA and CDR2 YSLEER. The CDR3: CASSQVRGFSEAFF. For the CDR3, the DNA is TGCGCCAGCAGCCAAGTAAGGGGGTTCTCTGAAGCTTTCTTT.

This sequence joins TRBV7-8 and TRBJ1-5; D is perhaps TRBD1 (5 bases). The CDR3 contains 14 residues. CDR1 SGHVS and CDR2 FQNEAQ come from the germline V gene. V dropped 2 bases and J dropped 6 bases, with 11 bases sitting between them. DNA of the CDR3: TGTGCCAGCAGCTTACAAGGGGCGAGTCAGCCCCAGCATTTT. Translated: CASSLQGASQPQHF.

This chain connects TRBV19 to TRBJ1-2; the D gene is possibly TRBD1 (6 bases). The CDR3 extends over 14 amino acids. Germline V lookup: CDR1 LNHDA, CDR2 SQIVND (reference sequence). V shed 6 bases and J shed 4 bases, with 15 bases lying between them. The DNA for the CDR3 is TGTGCCAGTAGATTGGGACAAGCTGGCTATGGCTACACCTTC. It translates to CASRLGQAGYGYTF.